This record looks at one T cell receptor beta chain sequence and its context. This CDR3 contains 16 residues. The germline V gene has CDR1 SGHNT and CDR2 YYREEE (reference sequence). V was shortened by 0 bases and J by 1 base, with 13 bases between the two germline ends. Some clones are missing from TCRdb's copy, which holds only in-frame ones; the method was immunoSEQ multiplex PCR. The repertoire consists of tens of thousands of clones, with approximately 88% occurring once and the leading ten covering more than 5%. These data originate in a study of OX40 agonist ivuxolimab in advanced cancers. The clonotype was recovered from an adult with an advanced solid tumor such as melanoma, head and neck, liver or kidney cancer. The specimen comprised CD4+ or CD8+ T cells sorted from blood, sampled in a trial of the OX40 agonist ivuxolimab. The chain links TRBV5-4 to TRBJ1-1; tentatively, D is TRBD1 (6 bases). CDR3 sequence: CASSLDGGAWNTEAFF. CDR3 nucleotides: TGTGCCAGCAGCTTGGATGGGGGCGCTTGGAACACTGAAGCTTTCTTT.